Listed below are T cell receptor beta chains from one sample, sequenced in a study of cytomegalovirus exposure and HLA in healthy donors. TCRdb keeps only in-frame clones here, not all; method: immunoSEQ multiplex PCR. The sample records approximately 170,000 clones, roughly three quarters being singletons. Sequencing was performed on PBMCs. The receptor set was obtained from a woman between 35 and 50 years old in good health and CMV-seropositive. Both conserved end residues are trimmed from each CDR3. A D gene is named only where the DNA matches it firmly.

D,V,J,CDR3
TRBD1,TRBV6-5,TRBJ1-4,ASRKTGNEKLF
.,TRBV6-6,TRBJ1-4,ASSYPGEKLF
.,TRBV19,TRBJ2-7,ASSHQGGQEQY
TRBD1,TRBV7-2,TRBJ1-2,ASSGAGQGVGGYT
.,TRBV7-2,TRBJ1-3,ASSFGDFSGNTIY
.,TRBV27,TRBJ2-5,ASSIVGGTQY
TRBD1,TRBV7-9,TRBJ1-6,ASSEGNRGRNSPLH
.,TRBV30,TRBJ2-7,AWSPADYEQY
.,TRBV10-3,TRBJ1-2,ALRTDTNFNYGYT
TRBD2,TRBV6-6,TRBJ2-1,ASSTTSGGAYEQF
.,TRBV30,TRBJ1-2,AWSYGGGTGSYGYT
.,TRBV10-3,TRBJ2-1,AISPGTGFGEQF
TRBD1,TRBV10-2,TRBJ2-7,ASSPLGQGAYEQY
.,TRBV6-5,TRBJ1-2,ASSYRQATRAYGYT
.,TRBV19,TRBJ2-7,ASSRQGGTYEQY
.,TRBV4-1,TRBJ1-3,ASSQETGLFPHTIY
.,TRBV19,TRBJ2-3,ASSIDSSTDTQY
.,TRBV27,TRBJ2-3,ASSFRAGASTDTQY
.,TRBV6-1,TRBJ2-7,ASSSGTLPDEQY
.,TRBV5-1,TRBJ2-7,ASSLQGYEQY
.,TRBV7-9,TRBJ1-2,SSSPTSADFNYGYT
TRBD1,TRBV30,TRBJ1-2,ASNDRAYGYT
TRBD2,TRBV7-6,TRBJ2-3,ASSPREGYEDTQY
TRBD2,TRBV6-5,TRBJ2-4,ASSTSGSKNIQY
.,TRBV4-1,TRBJ2-2,ASSQVSRGELF
.,TRBV5-4,TRBJ1-1,ASSLPGDTEAF